A single sample gave rise to the 19 T cell receptor beta chains below, sequenced in a study of blood T cells in healthy people across ages. The use of a sample-barcoded 5' primer and a J-beta primer mix characterized a second PCR of roughly 6 to 11 cycles. TCRdb re-analysed the 5' RACE reads in MiXCR, keeping a single row per CDR3 protein. The sample carries over 1,500,000 distinct CDR3 sequences, about two fifths recorded once. The sample was blood. These receptors came from a human donor in good health.

The chain carries TRBV20-1 and TRBJ1-1; D is ambiguous. CDR3 length: 14 residues. Germline CDR1 and CDR2: DFQATT and SNEGSKA (reference sequence). Between the trimmed V and J ends, which lost 5 bases and 1 base, there was a span of 14 bases. CDR3 loop: CSAPRPGPNTEAFF. The CDR3, as DNA: TGCAGTGCTCCCAGACCGGGCCCGAACACTGAAGCTTTCTTT.

V usage is TRBV27 and J usage is TRBJ2-3, with 7 nucleotides matching TRBD2. The length of the CDR3 is 14 residues. The germline CDR1 and CDR2 sequences are MNHEY and SMNVEV (reference sequence). V was clipped by 4 bases and J by 2 bases; unmatched bases: 3. The CDR3: CASSSRGVTDTQYF. CDR3 coding DNA: TGTGCCAGCAGTTCACGGGGGGTCACAGATACGCAGTATTTT.

This chain uses TRBV7-9 with TRBJ2-1; the D is unclear. Trimming left V 4 bases short and J 6 bases short, with 13 bases between. The CDR3 consists of 14 residues. The germline CDR1 and CDR2 sequences are SEHNR and FQNEAQ (reference sequence). CDR3 in amino acids: CASSSVWVFNEQFF. The DNA for the CDR3 is TGTGCCAGCAGCTCGGTCTGGGTGTTCAATGAGCAGTTCTTC.

The chain has TRBV20-1 and TRBJ2-1; D uncertain. The CDR3 runs 13 residues. The ends were cut back, 1 base at V and 3 bases at J, with 7 bases in the middle. Germline values: CDR1 DFQATT, CDR2 SNEGSKA (reference sequence). Written as DNA, the CDR3 is TGCAGTGCTAGAGTCCCCAACTACAATGAGCAGTTCTTC. It yields the protein CSARVPNYNEQFF.

The chain carries TRBV7-9 and TRBJ1-2; D not certain. This CDR3 is built from 12 residues. Germline loops: CDR1 SEHNR, CDR2 FQNEAQ (reference sequence). Trimming removed 2 bases from V and 4 bases from J, with 5 bases in between. Here the CDR3 reads CASSLIAYGYTF. DNA for the CDR3: TGTGCCAGCAGCTTAATAGCCTATGGCTACACCTTC.

The CDR3 loop is CASSFTGTGGDSPLHF. The CDR3 region has the DNA TGTGCCAGCAGTTTTACTGGGACAGGGGGAGATTCACCCCTCCACTTT. The V and J genes are TRBV27 and TRBJ1-6; 11 bases line up with TRBD1. CDR1 and CDR2 from the germline V gene are MNHEY and SMNVEV (reference sequence). This CDR3 has 16 residues. Germline trimming cut 3 bases from V and 8 bases from J; bases unmatched to any gene: 6.

This clonotype was picked up a small number of times. This sequence joins TRBV7-9 and TRBJ2-5; TRBD2 agrees at 9 bases. The CDR3 is 15 amino acids. J was trimmed by 5 bases and V by 2 bases; bases with no gene match: 6. CDR1 and CDR2 (germline): SEHNR, FQNEAQ (reference sequence). The CDR3 region is CASSLFAGGLETQYF. Here the CDR3 DNA reads TGTGCCAGCAGCTTATTTGCGGGGGGGCTGGAGACCCAGTACTTC.

This clonotype was counted between two and nine times. This chain links TRBV27 with TRBJ2-3; no clear D. Trimming removed 2 bases from V and 1 base from J, with 7 bases in between. Germline V CDR1 and CDR2: MNHEY, SMNVEV (reference sequence). This CDR3 is 14 amino acids long. Here the CDR3 DNA reads TGTGCCAGCAGTTTAATTAAGGGCACAGATACGCAGTATTTT. Translation gives CASSLIKGTDTQYF.

The gene calls are TRBV2 and TRBJ1-1, with 7 bases that match TRBD1. Per germline, CDR1 SNHLY and CDR2 FYNNEI. The V and J ends lost 8 bases and 0 bases, in that order; junction bases with no gene match: 6. The CDR3 has 14 amino acids. This CDR3 reads CASPKTGMNTEAFF. The CDR3 DNA reads TGTGCCAGCCCAAAGACAGGGATGAACACTGAAGCTTTCTTT. The full variable domain, its missing parts supplied by reference TRBV2 and TRBJ1-1, is EPEVTQTPSHQVTQMGQEVILRCVPISNHLYFYWYRQILGQKVEFLVSFYNNEISEKSEIFDDQFSVERPDGSNFTLKIRSTKLEDSAMYFCASPKTGMNTEAFFGQGTRLTVV.

The rearrangement uses TRBV7-9 and TRBJ1-2; no firm D call. There are 14 residues in the CDR3. Germline V lookup: CDR1 SEHNR, CDR2 FQNEAQ (reference sequence). V was cut by 1 base and J by 4 bases, with 10 bases left in between. The CDR3 protein is CASSLESRTYGYTF. The DNA of the CDR3 is TGTGCCAGCAGCTTAGAGTCACGGACCTATGGCTACACCTTC. Supplemented by reference TRBV7-9 and TRBJ1-2, the full variable domain reads DTGVSQNPRHKITKRGQNVTFRCDPISEHNRLYWYRQTLGQGPEFLTYFQNEAQLEKSRLLSDRFSAERPKGSFSTLEIQRTEQGDSAMYLCASSLESRTYGYTFGSGTRLTVV.

V gene TRBV28 combines with J gene TRBJ1-5, with a weak D call TRBD1 (6 bases). The CDR3 runs 14 residues. In germline, CDR1 is MDHEN, CDR2 SYDVKM. Deletions cut 7 bases from V and 0 bases from J, with 10 bases between. For the CDR3, the DNA is TGTGCCAGCAATCAGGGGAATAGCAATCAGCCCCAGCATTTT. Translating it yields CASNQGNSNQPQHF. Using reference TRBV28 and TRBJ1-5 for the parts outside the CDR3, the full variable domain is DVKVTQSSRYLVKRTGEKVFLECVQDMDHENMFWYRQDPGLGLRLIYFSYDVKMKEKGDIPEGYSVSREKKERFSLILESASTNQTSMYLCASNQGNSNQPQHFGDGTRLSIL.

About this clonotype: A much larger clone lies a single base off, so this may be a read error. J is TRBJ2-6 and V is TRBV9, with D uncertain. V lost 4 bases, J lost 0 bases, and 8 bases lay in between. CDR1 is SGDLS, CDR2 YYNGEE, per germline. CDR3 length equals 15 residues. CDR3 bases: TGTGCCAGCAGCCCCTGGCCCTCTGGGGCCAACGTCCTGACTTTC. Translated: CASSPWPSGANVLTF.

V usage is TRBV3-1 and J usage is TRBJ2-1, with a weak D call TRBD1 (5 bases). The CDR3 length is 13 residues. The germline V gene has CDR1 LGHDT and CDR2 YNNKEL (reference sequence). The ends were cut back, 1 base at V and 15 bases at J, with 16 bases in the middle. CDR3 amino acids: CASSQARQLNLFF. The CDR3 DNA reads as TGTGCCAGCAGCCAAGCTCGACAGCTAAATTTGTTCTTC.

This clonotype was found a few times. The gene calls are TRBV24-1 and TRBJ2-5; the D is unclear. Germline V gene data show CDR1 as KGHDR and CDR2 as SFDVKD. The CDR3 contains 12 residues. Trimming cost V 9 bases and J 0 bases, with 7 bases left between them. The CDR3 nucleotides are TGTGCCACCGCTGGAGACCAAGAGACCCAGTACTTC. It yields the protein CATAGDQETQYF.

Notes on this clonotype: One end of the junction fails to match germline, which may point to a read error. The gene calls are TRBV4-2 and TRBJ1-6; a weak D match, TRBD1 (6 bases). The CDR3 loop spans 14 amino acids. Germline-derived CDR1 and CDR2 are LGHNA and YNFKEQ. In DNA, the CDR3 is TGTGCCAGCAGCCAAGATGGGGACACCTCACCCCTTCACTTT. This gives the protein CASSQDGDTSPLHF.

The gene calls are TRBV6-2 or TRBV6-3 and TRBJ1-5; D gene ambiguous. CDR1 and CDR2 (germline): MNHEY, SVGEGT. The CDR3 totals 15 residues. Trimming shortened V by 2 bases and J by 0 bases, and 8 bases separated the two germline ends. The CDR3 DNA is TGTGCCAGCAGTTACCGCGGGGTTAGCAATCAGCCCCAGCATTTT. Protein product: CASSYRGVSNQPQHF.

This clonotype was counted between two and nine times. The chain combines TRBV20-1 with TRBJ1-1; D is ambiguous. V lost 0 bases, J lost 5 bases, and 13 bases lay in between. The CDR3 loop spans 14 amino acids. Germline CDR1 DFQATT, CDR2 SNEGSKA (reference sequence). The CDR3, as DNA: TGCAGTGCTAGAGATAGGGCCCGGAGAACTGAAGCTTTCTTT. Encoded protein: CSARDRARRTEAFF.

The chain combines TRBV4-2 with TRBJ2-7; D assignment may be TRBD1 or TRBD2 (6 bases each). In germline, CDR1 is LGHNA, CDR2 YNFKEQ. Trimming took off 4 bases at V and 5 bases at J, with 24 bases between the two ends. The CDR3 consists of 17 residues. The CDR3 is CASSRTPRRGLGNEQYF. DNA for the CDR3: TGTGCCAGCAGCCGGACCCCGCGACGGGGGCTAGGGAACGAGCAGTACTTC.

V gene TRBV20-1 combines with J gene TRBJ2-4; D perhaps matches TRBD1 (6 bases). The last part of the DNA fits TRBJ2-5 better; the J call may be wrong. The CDR3 contains 12 residues. In germline, CDR1 is DFQATT, CDR2 SNEGSKA (reference sequence). CDR3 in amino acids: CSARTAQETQYF. For the CDR3, the DNA is TGCAGTGCTCGGACAGCCCAAGAGACCCAGTACTTC.